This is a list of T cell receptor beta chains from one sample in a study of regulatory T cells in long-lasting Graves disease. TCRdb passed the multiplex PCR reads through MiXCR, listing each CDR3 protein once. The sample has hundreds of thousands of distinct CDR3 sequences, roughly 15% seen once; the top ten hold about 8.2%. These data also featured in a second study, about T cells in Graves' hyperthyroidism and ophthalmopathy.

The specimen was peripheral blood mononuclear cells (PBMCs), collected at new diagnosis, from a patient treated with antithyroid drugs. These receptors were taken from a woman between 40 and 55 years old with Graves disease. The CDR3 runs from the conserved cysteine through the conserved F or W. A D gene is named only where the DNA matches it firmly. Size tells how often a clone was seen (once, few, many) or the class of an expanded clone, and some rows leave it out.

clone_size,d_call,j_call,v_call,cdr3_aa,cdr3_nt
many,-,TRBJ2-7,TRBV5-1,CASSLQGLSYEQYF,TGCGCCAGCAGCTTACAGGGCCTCTCCTACGAGCAGTACTTC
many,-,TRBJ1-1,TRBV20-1,CSARKRVNTEAFF,TGCAGTGCTAGGAAGCGGGTGAACACTGAAGCTTTCTTT
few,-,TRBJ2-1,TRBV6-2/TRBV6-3,CASTTRGENEQFF,TGTGCCAGCACCACCCGGGGAGAGAATGAGCAGTTCTTC
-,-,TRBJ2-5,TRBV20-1,CSARDPRGPGETQYF,TGCAGTGCTAGAGACCCCAGGGGTCCCGGAGAGACCCAGTACTTC
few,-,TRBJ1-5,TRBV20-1,CSAPIRAGSNQPQHF,TGCAGTGCCCCAATAAGGGCGGGAAGCAATCAGCCCCAGCATTTT
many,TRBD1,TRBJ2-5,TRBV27,CASSPGTGGFEETQYF,TGTGCCAGCAGCCCCGGGACAGGGGGCTTCGAAGAGACCCAGTACTTC
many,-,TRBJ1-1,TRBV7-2,CASSPQPGGGSTEAFF,TGTGCCAGCAGCCCGCAACCCGGGGGGGGTAGCACTGAAGCTTTCTTT
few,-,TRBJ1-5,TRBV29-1,CSVEDGGLGPQHF,TGCAGCGTTGAAGATGGAGGGCTGGGGCCCCAGCATTTT
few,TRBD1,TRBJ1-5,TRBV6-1,CASSRTGGRPQHF,TGTGCCAGCAGTCGGACAGGGGGGCGGCCCCAGCATTTT
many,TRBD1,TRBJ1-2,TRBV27,CASSRNRGDYGYTF,TGTGCCAGCAGTAGAAACAGGGGGGACTATGGCTACACCTTC
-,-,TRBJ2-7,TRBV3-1,CASSQDWLEQYF,TGTGCCAGCAGCCAAGATTGGCTCGAGCAGTACTTC
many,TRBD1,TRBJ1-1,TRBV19,CASTGGDRRTEAFF,TGTGCCAGTACAGGGGGGGACAGGCGCACTGAAGCTTTCTTT
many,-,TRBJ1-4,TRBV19,CASRPKGPLNEKLFF,TGTGCCAGTAGACCCAAGGGGCCCCTTAATGAAAAACTGTTTTTT
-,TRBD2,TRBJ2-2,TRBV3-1,CASSQVGTSGRNTGELFF,TGTGCCAGCAGCCAAGTCGGGACTAGCGGGAGGAACACCGGGGAGCTGTTTTTT
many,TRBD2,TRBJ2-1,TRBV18,CASSPPLAGGNEQFF,TGTGCCAGCTCACCACCGCTAGCGGGGGGAAATGAGCAGTTCTTC
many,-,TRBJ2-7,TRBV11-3,CASSLATVHSYEQYF,TGTGCCAGCAGCTTAGCGACAGTTCATTCCTACGAGCAGTACTTC